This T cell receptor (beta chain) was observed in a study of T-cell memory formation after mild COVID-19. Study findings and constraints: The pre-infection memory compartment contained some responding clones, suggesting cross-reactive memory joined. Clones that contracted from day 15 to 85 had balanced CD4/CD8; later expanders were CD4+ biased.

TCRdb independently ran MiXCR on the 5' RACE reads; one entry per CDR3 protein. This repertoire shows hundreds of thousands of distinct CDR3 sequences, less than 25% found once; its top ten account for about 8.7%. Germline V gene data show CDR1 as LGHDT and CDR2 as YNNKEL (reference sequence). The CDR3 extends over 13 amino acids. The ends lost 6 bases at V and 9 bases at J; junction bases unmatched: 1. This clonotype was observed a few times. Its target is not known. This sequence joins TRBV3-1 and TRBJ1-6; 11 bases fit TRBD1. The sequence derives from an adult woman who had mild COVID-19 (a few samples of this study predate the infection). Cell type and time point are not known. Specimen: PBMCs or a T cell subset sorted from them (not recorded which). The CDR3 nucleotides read TGTGCCAGCAGGGGGACAGGGGGTTCACCCCTCCACTTT. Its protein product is CASRGTGGSPLHF.